These 32 T cell receptor beta chains share one sample of origin, sequenced in a study of T cells in Graves' hyperthyroidism and ophthalmopathy (dated by TCRdb to the late 2010s). Libraries were constructed by multiplex PCR. Instrument on record: Illumina HiSeq 2000. The TCR beta CDR3 regions were amplified from RNA transcripts. A first-round RT-PCR of the TCR CDR3 used the HTBI primer set with the Qiagen OneStep RT-PCR kit. TCRdb reran the public reads through fastp at Q25 and MiXCR, keeping productive beta chains. For every CDR3 protein sequence, its rows merge into one entry that carries the most common genes and DNA. This sample lists 560,000 or so distinct CDR3 sequences; approximately 20% were detected once. The ten biggest clones cover roughly 50% of the sample. Specimen: blood. The receptors stem from a man between 40 and 49 years old with Graves' ophthalmopathy.

This rearrangement joins TRBV19 to TRBJ2-1, with D possibly matching TRBD2 (6 bases). The CDR3 totals 17 residues. Germline V lookup: CDR1 LNHDA, CDR2 SQIVND (reference sequence). V was shortened by 2 bases and J by 4 bases, with 18 bases between the two germline ends. Written as DNA, the CDR3 is TGTGCCAGTAGTATATCTGGGAGGACCCGACTTTACAATGAGCAGTTCTTC. Translating gives CASSISGRTRLYNEQFF.

The table lists this clonotype with a few counts. The V call is TRBV19, the J call TRBJ2-3; no firm D call. The germline V gene has CDR1 LNHDA and CDR2 SQIVND (reference sequence). The CDR3 is made up of 13 amino acids. V was trimmed by 4 bases and J by 3 bases, leaving 8 bases between them. The CDR3 coding sequence is TGTGCCAGTAGTAGCGAAGCGACAGATACGCAGTATTTT. As protein: CASSSEATDTQYF.

This clonotype was observed many times. The CDR3 DNA sequence: TGTGCCAGCAGCTTACAAGCGGGTTACAATGAGCAGTTCTTC. It is translated as CASSLQAGYNEQFF. The chain uses TRBV11-2 and TRBJ2-1; D possibly corresponds to TRBD2 (6 bases). Germline loops: CDR1 SGHAT, CDR2 FQNNGV. This CDR3 spans 14 amino acids. With 2 bases removed from V and 4 bases from J, the gap between germline ends came to 9 bases.

This clonotype was seen many times. This chain joins TRBV5-1 and TRBJ1-1, with a tentative D call TRBD1 (5 bases). Trimming took 6 bases from V and 0 from J, leaving 12 bases between them. Germline V CDR1 and CDR2: SGHRS, YFSETQ. The CDR3 consists of 14 residues. The CDR3 is CASTRDQVNTEAFF. The CDR3 DNA is TGCGCCAGCACCCGGGACCAGGTGAACACTGAAGCTTTCTTT.

The chain employs TRBV24-1 and TRBJ2-1; TRBD1 is a possible D gene (6 bases). The CDR3 runs 15 residues. In germline, CDR1 is KGHDR, CDR2 SFDVKD. The V end was cut by 12 bases, the J end by 0 bases, with 17 bases between. The CDR3 DNA follows: TGTGCCGCCTACAGGGTGTCGAGCTCCTACAATGAGCAGTTCTTC. This translates into CAAYRVSSSYNEQFF.

This clonotype was seen at least ten times. The rearrangement links TRBV7-9 to TRBJ2-7; 8 bases map to TRBD2. V lost 2 bases and J lost 5; bases outside the gene matches: 5. Germline lookup yields CDR1 SEHNR and CDR2 FQNEAQ (reference sequence). The CDR3 runs to 14 residues. CDR3 sequence (DNA): TGTGCCAGCAGCTTAAGCGGGAGCAAAGACGAGCAGTACTTC. It encodes CASSLSGSKDEQYF.

The chain carries TRBV7-9 and TRBJ1-6; D remains ambiguous. CDR1 SEHNR and CDR2 FQNEAQ come from the germline V gene (reference sequence). The CDR3 consists of 14 residues. Trimming took 2 bases from V and 4 from J, leaving 6 bases between them. The CDR3 region is CASSLILYNSPLHF. The CDR3 coding sequence is TGTGCCAGCAGCTTAATTCTATATAATTCACCCCTCCACTTT.

Many counts were recorded for this clonotype. The gene calls are TRBV11-2 and TRBJ2-2; tentatively, D is TRBD2 (6 bases). The CDR3 runs to 15 residues. Germline loops: CDR1 SGHAT, CDR2 FQNNGV. With 3 bases removed from V and 2 bases from J, the gap between germline ends came to 10 bases. The CDR3 here is CASSLGTLNTGELFF. The DNA for the CDR3 is TGTGCCAGCAGCTTGGGGACTCTTAACACCGGGGAGCTGTTTTTT.

This clonotype was detected many times. V is TRBV2 and J is TRBJ2-2; D gene unclear. CDR1 SNHLY and CDR2 FYNNEI come from the germline V gene. The length of the CDR3 is 14 residues. V dropped 4 bases and J dropped 4 bases, with 10 bases sitting between them. CDR3 region: CASSVRLSTGELFF. CDR3 bases: TGTGCCAGCAGTGTAAGGCTCTCCACCGGGGAGCTGTTTTTT. Full variable domain (missing parts from reference TRBV2 and TRBJ2-2): EPEVTQTPSHQVTQMGQEVILRCVPISNHLYFYWYRQILGQKVEFLVSFYNNEISEKSEIFDDQFSVERPDGSNFTLKIRSTKLEDSAMYFCASSVRLSTGELFFGEGSRLTVL.

In this sample, this clonotype turned up a few times. V usage is TRBV5-1 and J usage is TRBJ1-1, with D tentatively TRBD1 (6 bases). The V end was cut by 0 bases, the J end by 6 bases, with 12 bases between. The CDR3 consists of 14 residues. Germline-derived CDR1 and CDR2 are SGHRS and YFSETQ. The CDR3 spells CASSLAQGPPEAFF. The CDR3 nucleotides read TGCGCCAGCAGCTTGGCCCAGGGGCCCCCTGAAGCTTTCTTT.

This clonotype was seen at least ten times. The J gene is TRBJ2-5, the V gene TRBV2; possibly TRBD1 for D (6 bases). Trimming left V 0 bases short and J 3 bases short, with 11 bases between. The CDR3 is 15 amino acids. Germline assignment: CDR1 SNHLY and CDR2 FYNNEI. CDR3 sequence (DNA): TGTGCCAGCAGTGAAGCAAACAGGGTAAAAGAGACCCAGTACTTC. Amino acids: CASSEANRVKETQYF.

This chain uses TRBV12-3 or TRBV12-4 with TRBJ2-2; 8 nucleotides line up with TRBD2. Trimming cost V 7 bases and J 2 bases; bases outside gene matches: 3. This CDR3 region has 14 residues. CDR3 nucleotide sequence: TGTGCCAGCATCGGGGGGGCTAACACCGGGGAGCTGTTTTTT. Translation: CASIGGANTGELFF.

In this sample, this clonotype turned up many times. The chain recombines TRBV5-1 with TRBJ1-1; D gene ambiguous. Germline-derived CDR1 and CDR2 are SGHRS and YFSETQ. The V and J ends lost 0 bases and 1 base respectively, with 10 bases between them. The CDR3 totals 15 residues. This chain's CDR3 is CASSLGPQRNTEAFF. CDR3 DNA sequence: TGCGCCAGCAGCTTGGGACCCCAGAGGAACACTGAAGCTTTCTTT.

V and J are TRBV18 and TRBJ2-5, with TRBD2 matching 12 bases. The CDR3 has 17 residues. The germline CDR1 and CDR2 sequences are KGHSH and LQKENI. V shed 1 base and J 4 bases; nucleotides not matched to a gene: 7. The CDR3 DNA is TGTGCCAGCTCACCACAAGCTAGCGGGGGGGATCGAGAGACCCAGTACTTC. Protein sequence: CASSPQASGGDRETQYF.

This clonotype turned up a few times. V is TRBV29-1 and J is TRBJ2-1; D uncertain. The CDR3 has 11 residues. In germline, CDR1 is SQVTM, CDR2 ANQGSEA. V was pared by 3 bases and J by 8 bases, with 8 bases between. CDR3 loop: CSVDKRDEQFF. The CDR3 DNA is TGCAGCGTTGATAAAAGGGATGAGCAGTTCTTC.

The V call is TRBV30, the J call TRBJ2-1; TRBD2 matches 9 bases. Germline V gene lookup returns CDR1 GTSNPN and CDR2 SVGIG (reference sequence). The CDR3 runs to 15 residues. The V and J ends lost 0 bases and 4 bases, in that order; junction bases with no gene match: 4. In DNA form, the CDR3 reads TGTGCCTGGAGTGTACTGGCGGGGGGGTACAATGAGCAGTTCTTC. Residues: CAWSVLAGGYNEQFF.

This chain joins TRBV9 and TRBJ2-7; the D gene could be TRBD1 or TRBD2 (5 bases each). V was clipped by 0 bases and J by 5 bases, with 12 bases between them. CDR3 length: 14 residues. In germline, CDR1 is SGDLS, CDR2 YYNGEE. CDR3 bases: TGTGCCAGCAGCGTAGGGGGGACCCACCACGAGCAGTACTTC. This encodes CASSVGGTHHEQYF.

This clonotype was seen only a few times. The chain has TRBV5-6 and TRBJ2-1; D ambiguous. Germline V CDR1 and CDR2: SGHDT, YYEEEE. The CDR3 contains 16 residues. V lost 2 bases, J lost 0 bases, and 12 bases lay in between. The CDR3, as DNA: TGTGCCAGCAGCTTTTATGGCCGAAGCTCCTACAATGAGCAGTTCTTC. Protein sequence: CASSFYGRSSYNEQFF.

The CDR3 sequence is CAWSRWGGGEEQFF. CDR3 nucleotides: TGTGCCTGGAGTCGCTGGGGAGGGGGCGAGGAGCAGTTCTTC. The chain joins TRBV30 to TRBJ2-1; either TRBD1 or TRBD2 may supply D (7 bases each). The CDR3 length is 14 residues. Trimming left V 2 bases short and J 10 bases short, with 18 bases between. CDR1 is GTSNPN, CDR2 SVGIG, per germline (reference sequence).

The chain links TRBV29-1 to TRBJ1-2; D not certain. Trimming shortened V by 3 bases and J by 8 bases, and 13 bases separated the two germline ends. The CDR3 sequence is 12 residues long. In germline, CDR1 is SQVTM, CDR2 ANQGSEA. Here the CDR3 DNA reads TGCAGCGTTGATTTAGGGATGGAAGGCTACACCTTC. As protein: CSVDLGMEGYTF.

In this sample, this clonotype turned up many times. This CDR3 is CASSVENIQYF. CDR3 nucleotides: TGTGCCAGCAGTGTCGAAAACATTCAGTACTTC. V is TRBV2 and J is TRBJ2-4; no clear D. This CDR3 comprises 11 residues. V lost 4 bases to trimming and J lost 5 bases, with 3 bases between them. Germline V gene sequence: CDR1 SNHLY, CDR2 FYNNEI.

This clonotype was seen repeatedly, ten times or more. V and J are TRBV7-9 and TRBJ2-7, with 8 bases aligning to TRBD2. V shed 2 bases and J 5 bases; nucleotides not matched to a gene: 5. The germline gives CDR1 SEHNR, CDR2 FQNEAQ (reference sequence). This CDR3 spans 14 amino acids. The CDR3 DNA is TGTGCCAGCAGCTTAAAGCGGGAGTGGGACGAGCAGTACTTC. This codes for CASSLKREWDEQYF.

This clonotype was seen just once. The V and J genes are TRBV29-1 and TRBJ2-7; TRBD2 aligns across 8 bases. CDR1 is SQVTM and CDR2 is ANQGSEA in the germline V gene. Trimming took 4 bases from V and 0 from J; bases not matched to a gene: 5. The CDR3 runs 14 residues. The CDR3 spells CSVVLAGTSYEQYF. CDR3 coding DNA: TGCAGCGTTGTATTAGCGGGAACCTCCTACGAGCAGTACTTC.

A single count supports this clonotype. This chain joins TRBV9 and TRBJ1-3; no firm D call. Between the trimmed V and J ends, which lost 4 bases and 8 bases, there was a span of 13 bases. The CDR3 length is 13 residues. Germline CDR1 and CDR2: SGDLS and YYNGEE. In DNA, the CDR3 is TGTGCCAGCAGCCCACCCCCTGGGTACACCATATATTTT. Its translation is CASSPPPGYTIYF.

The sample holds many counts of this clonotype. One end of the junction varies from germline; a read error may be responsible. The CDR3 sequence: CASSLGQGPYNEQFF. The CDR3 DNA reads TGCGCCAGCAGCCTAGGACAGGGTCCCTACAATGAGCAGTTCTTC. This sequence joins TRBV27 and TRBJ2-1; 8 bases fit TRBD1. Germline CDR1 MNHEY, CDR2 SMNVEV (reference sequence). CDR3 size: 15 residues.

This rearrangement joins TRBV28 to TRBJ2-3, with no clear D. The V end was cut by 6 bases, the J end by 5 bases, with 9 bases between. The CDR3 sequence is 12 residues long. CDR1 is MDHEN, CDR2 SYDVKM, per germline. This CDR3 is CASRYGEDTQYF. The CDR3 nucleotides read TGTGCCAGCAGGTATGGGGAAGATACGCAGTATTTT. The variable domain in full, completed from reference TRBV28 and TRBJ2-3, reads DVKVTQSSRYLVKRTGEKVFLECVQDMDHENMFWYRQDPGLGLRLIYFSYDVKMKEKGDIPEGYSVSREKKERFSLILESASTNQTSMYLCASRYGEDTQYFGPGTRLTVL.

The chain joins TRBV19 to TRBJ2-7, with 8 bases aligning to TRBD1. CDR1 and CDR2 (germline): LNHDA, SQIVND (reference sequence). The trim removed 3 bases at V and 2 bases at J, leaving 12 bases unmatched. This CDR3 has 17 residues. The DNA of the CDR3 is TGTGCCAGTAGTATTGGGACAGGCGCTACGAGAGCCTACGAGCAGTACTTC. Translated, it gives CASSIGTGATRAYEQYF.

This clonotype was counted between two and nine times. CDR3 coding DNA: TGCGCCAGCAGCTTGGGGGACCCAATGGAGGGTGAAGCTTTCTTT. Its translation is CASSLGDPMEGEAFF. The chain couples TRBV5-1 to TRBJ1-1; D is perhaps TRBD1 (5 bases). Trimming removed 0 bases at V and 7 bases at J, with 16 bases between. The germline CDR1 and CDR2 sequences are SGHRS and YFSETQ. There are 15 residues in the CDR3.

This clonotype was counted between two and nine times. This chain uses TRBV19 with TRBJ1-2; 8 bases are a match to TRBD1. V lost 5 bases and J lost 5; bases outside the gene matches: 10. This CDR3 has 15 residues. Looked up from germline, CDR1 is LNHDA and CDR2 is SQIVND (reference sequence). This CDR3 reads CASSPSGGATYGYTF. In nucleotides, the CDR3 is TGTGCCAGTAGTCCCTCAGGGGGCGCCACTTATGGCTACACCTTC. Filled out from reference TRBV19 and TRBJ1-2, the complete variable domain reads DGGITQSPKYLFRKEGQNVTLSCEQNLNHDAMYWYRQDPGQGLRLIYYSQIVNDFQKGDIAEGYSVSREKKESFPLTVTSAQKNPTAFYLCASSPSGGATYGYTFGSGTRLTVV.

The V and J genes are TRBV10-2 and TRBJ1-5; no reliable D call. CDR1 is WSHSY, CDR2 SAAADI, per germline. V was cut by 2 bases and J by 0 bases, with 5 bases left in between. CDR3 length: 14 residues. CDR3 nucleotide sequence: TGCGCCAGCAGTGAGGATCATAGCAATCAGCCCCAGCATTTT. Encoded protein: CASSEDHSNQPQHF.

The chain joins TRBV10-2 to TRBJ2-7; 10 positions agree with TRBD1. Germline lookup yields CDR1 WSHSY and CDR2 SAAADI. This CDR3 comprises 15 residues. V lost 5 bases to trimming and J lost 6 bases; unmatched junction nucleotides: 10. CDR3 bases: TGCGCCAGCAGTTCACGGGACAGGGGAAAGTCCGAGCAGTACTTC. Its translation: CASSSRDRGKSEQYF.

In this sample, this clonotype turned up many times. The chain joins TRBV9 to TRBJ1-2, with D hard to call. Trimming removed 4 bases at V and 4 bases at J, with 14 bases between. The CDR3 length is 14 residues. Germline-derived CDR1 and CDR2 are SGDLS and YYNGEE. CDR3 loop: CASSPLDIPYGYTF. The CDR3 DNA reads TGTGCCAGCAGCCCCCTCGACATACCCTATGGCTACACCTTC.